These 9 T cell receptor beta chains were sequenced from one sample in a study of blood T cell repertoires in COVID-19. The data were produced by immunoSEQ multiplex PCR, yet TCRdb's version contains in-frame clones alone and is incomplete. This table holds some 48,000 clones, about 92% found once. Input material: peripheral blood. All receptors come from a woman aged 80 or older with acute or convalescent COVID-19.

This sequence joins TRBV10-3 and TRBJ1-3; D is unclear. From germline, CDR1 is ENHRY and CDR2 SYGVKD. The CDR3 sequence is 15 residues long. V was clipped by 2 bases and J by 4 bases, with 12 bases between them. The CDR3: CAISEAGGLGNTIYF. The CDR3 nucleotides read TGTGCCATCAGTGAGGCGGGAGGGTTAGGAAACACCATATATTTT.

The genes are TRBV11-2 and TRBJ2-4, with TRBD2 matching over 8 bases. CDR1 is SGHAT and CDR2 is FQNNGV in the germline V gene. The CDR3 runs 17 residues. The ends lost 2 bases at V and 0 bases at J; junction bases unmatched: 6. CDR3 nucleotide sequence: TGTGCCAGCAGCTTAAACGGAGCGGGGGAAGCCAAAAACATTCAGTACTTC. Translating gives CASSLNGAGEAKNIQYF.

The V and J genes are TRBV12-5 and TRBJ1-1; TRBD1 matches 7 bases. The V and J ends lost 4 bases and 3 bases, in that order; junction bases with no gene match: 8. Looked up from germline, CDR1 is LGHNT and CDR2 is FRNRAP. The CDR3 contains 15 residues. CDR3 nucleotide sequence: TGTGCTAGTGGTTCCCAGGGGGGAACTTACACTGAAGCTTTCTTT. It codes for CASGSQGGTYTEAFF.

The chain recombines TRBV6-2 or TRBV6-3 with TRBJ1-2, with 12 bases matching TRBD1. V lost 5 bases, J lost 7 bases, and 8 bases stayed unmatched. Germline assignment: CDR1 MNHEY and CDR2 SVGEGT. This CDR3 region has 15 residues. DNA for the CDR3: TGTGCCAGCAGTCGCTCCGGGACAGGGGGCAGTGGCTACACCTTC. Translated: CASSRSGTGGSGYTF.

This chain connects TRBV24-1 to TRBJ2-2; 12 nucleotides align to TRBD2. Germline V CDR1 and CDR2: KGHDR, SFDVKD. The J segment lost 6 bases and the V segment lost 4 bases, leaving 11 bases of the junction unmatched. The CDR3 runs 18 residues. CDR3 nucleotide sequence: TGTGCCACCAGTGACCTCAAGACTAGCGGGGGCCTACCCGGGGAGCTGTTTTTT. Protein: CATSDLKTSGGLPGELFF.

The chain couples TRBV10-3 to TRBJ2-5; no definite D call. Trimming shortened V by 0 bases and J by 3 bases, and 5 bases separated the two germline ends. The length of the CDR3 is 13 residues. CDR1 and CDR2 from the germline V gene are ENHRY and SYGVKD. The CDR3 loop is CAISESSEETQYF. The CDR3 coding sequence is TGTGCCATCAGTGAGTCGTCAGAAGAGACCCAGTACTTC.

This clone was seen once. The V and J genes are TRBV19 and TRBJ1-1, with TRBD1 matching 9 bases. Germline assignment: CDR1 LNHDA and CDR2 SQIVND (reference sequence). With V trimmed by 7 bases and J by 0 bases, 3 bases remained unmatched. This CDR3 is built from 14 residues. The CDR3 here is CASTRTGVNTEAFF. Here the CDR3 DNA reads TGTGCCAGTACTAGGACAGGGGTGAACACTGAAGCTTTCTTT.

The chain uses TRBV14 and TRBJ1-2; D remains ambiguous. CDR1 and CDR2 from the germline V gene are SGHDN and FVKESK. With 4 bases removed from V and 0 bases from J, the gap between germline ends came to 9 bases. The CDR3 contains 14 residues. The CDR3 nucleotides are TGTGCCAGCAGCCGTCGCGGGACTAACTATGGCTACACCTTC. Its translation is CASSRRGTNYGYTF.

The J gene is TRBJ1-5, the V gene TRBV19; 7 bases are shared with TRBD1. J lost 6 bases, V lost 3 bases, and 5 bases had no gene match. The CDR3 has 14 amino acids. CDR1 is LNHDA, CDR2 SQIVND, per germline (reference sequence). The CDR3 protein is CASSMTGWGQPQHF. CDR3 in DNA: TGTGCCAGTAGTATGACAGGGTGGGGTCAGCCCCAGCATTTT.